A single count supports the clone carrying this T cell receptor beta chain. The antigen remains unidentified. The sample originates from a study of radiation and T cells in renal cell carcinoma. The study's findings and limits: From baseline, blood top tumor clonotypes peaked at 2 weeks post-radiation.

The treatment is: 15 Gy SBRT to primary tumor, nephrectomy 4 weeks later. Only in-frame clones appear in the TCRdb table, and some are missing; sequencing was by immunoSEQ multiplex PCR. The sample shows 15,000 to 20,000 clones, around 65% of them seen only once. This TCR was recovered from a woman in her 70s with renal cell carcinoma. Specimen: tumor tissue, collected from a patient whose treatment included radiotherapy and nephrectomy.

The CDR3 loop reads CAWSVRQGVSDTQYF. In DNA form, the CDR3 reads TGTGCCTGGAGTGTCAGACAGGGGGTTTCAGATACGCAGTATTTT. The chain joins TRBV30 to TRBJ2-3; 9 bases fit TRBD1. This CDR3 contains 15 residues. V was pared by 0 bases and J by 4 bases, with 5 bases of the junction left unmatched. Germline assignment: CDR1 GTSNPN and CDR2 SVGIG (reference sequence).